The 32 T cell receptor beta chains below all came from one sample that was sequenced in a study of shared T cell receptors in the human thymus. Generated by immunoSEQ multiplex PCR, the TCRdb table keeps only in-frame clones and is missing some. Among under 450,000 clones, 95% were seen once, and the ten largest hold about 0.02%. Sequencing was done on a sample of thymocytes. The receptors stem from a human donor.

This clone appeared a single time. This chain joins TRBV28 and TRBJ1-5; possible D gene TRBD1, 5 bases. Germline CDR1 reads MDHEN; CDR2 reads SYDVKM. The CDR3 has 14 amino acids. Trimming cost V 2 bases and J 7 bases, with 12 bases left between them. Written as DNA, the CDR3 is TGTGCCAGCAGTTTAGGGCAGGGATTCCAGCCCCAGCATTTT. Translation: CASSLGQGFQPQHF. The full variable domain, completed using reference TRBV28 and TRBJ1-5, is DVKVTQSSRYLVKRTGEKVFLECVQDMDHENMFWYRQDPGLGLRLIYFSYDVKMKEKGDIPEGYSVSREKKERFSLILESASTNQTSMYLCASSLGQGFQPQHFGDGTRLSIL.

CDR3 residues: CASSRTGDRSSYEQYF. For the CDR3, the DNA is TGCGCCAGCAGCCGGACAGGGGACAGGAGCTCCTACGAGCAGTACTTC. The genes are TRBV4-1 and TRBJ2-7, with TRBD1 matching over 9 bases. V was pared by 4 bases and J by 0 bases, with 7 bases of the junction left unmatched. Germline-derived CDR1 and CDR2 are MGHRA and YSYEKL. This CDR3 has 16 residues.

The rearrangement uses TRBV28 and TRBJ2-1; D might be TRBD2 (5 bases). The germline V gene encodes CDR1 MDHEN and CDR2 SYDVKM. This CDR3 contains 19 residues. Trimming pared 2 bases from V and 0 bases from J, leaving 20 bases between. The CDR3 bases are TGTGCCAGCAGTTTACTAGCACTAACCCCCCGTAGCTCCTACAATGAGCAGTTCTTC. This gives the protein CASSLLALTPRSSYNEQFF.

V is TRBV6-1 and J is TRBJ1-2; no clear D. Germline V gene data show CDR1 as MNHNS and CDR2 as SASEGT. V was clipped by 3 bases and J by 0 bases, with 11 bases between them. The CDR3 consists of 15 residues. For the CDR3, the DNA is TGTGCCAGCAGTGATCCTCATCCCCCTAACTATGGCTACACCTTC. Its protein is CASSDPHPPNYGYTF.

V gene TRBV7-9 combines with J gene TRBJ2-7, with D possibly being TRBD1 or TRBD2 (5 bases each). Trimming pared 5 bases from V and 4 bases from J, leaving 21 bases between. The germline V gene encodes CDR1 SEHNR and CDR2 FQNEAQ (reference sequence). This CDR3 region has 16 residues. CDR3: CASSTFGLRGSYEQYF. The CDR3 nucleotides are TGTGCCAGCAGCACTTTCGGGCTGAGGGGCAGTTACGAGCAGTACTTC.

V and J are TRBV14 and TRBJ2-3, with D possibly being TRBD1 (5 bases). Germline assignment: CDR1 SGHDN and CDR2 FVKESK. CDR3 size: 16 residues. V was cut by 0 bases and J by 6 bases, with 16 bases left in between. The CDR3 loop reads CASSQDGVGQGDTQYF. CDR3 bases: TGTGCCAGCAGCCAAGATGGGGTGGGTCAGGGCGATACGCAGTATTTT.

The chain recombines TRBV10-3 with TRBJ2-7; 10 nucleotides agree with TRBD1. This CDR3 comprises 17 residues. Per the germline V gene, CDR1 is ENHRY and CDR2 is SYGVKD. After removal of 0 bases from V and 2 bases from J, the junction contained 7 bases not matched to a gene. The CDR3 reads CAISESRVGQGTYEQYF. DNA of the CDR3: TGTGCCATCAGTGAGTCGAGGGTGGGACAGGGGACCTACGAGCAGTACTTC.

The rearrangement joins TRBV20-1 to TRBJ1-2; D ambiguous. The V and J ends lost 5 bases and 4 bases respectively, with 8 bases between them. CDR3 size: 11 residues. Germline V gene data show CDR1 as DFQATT and CDR2 as SNEGSKA (reference sequence). DNA for the CDR3: TGCAGTGCTTGGACTTCCTATGGCTACACCTTC. This gives the protein CSAWTSYGYTF.

This clone came up a few times. The chain employs TRBV7-8 and TRBJ2-7; TRBD1 might be the D (6 bases). V was trimmed by 2 bases and J by 7 bases, leaving 21 bases between them. The CDR3 has 16 residues. Germline V CDR1 and CDR2: SGHVS, FQNEAQ. CDR3 sequence: CASSLTRQESPSEQYF. DNA of the CDR3: TGTGCCAGCAGCTTAACCCGACAGGAGTCTCCATCAGAGCAGTACTTC.

This chain connects TRBV19 to TRBJ1-2; 9 bases align to TRBD1. The CDR3 has 14 amino acids. CDR1 and CDR2 from the germline V gene are LNHDA and SQIVND (reference sequence). Trimming removed 7 bases from V and 6 bases from J; junction bases left unmatched: 9. The CDR3 region has the DNA TGTGCCAGTAAGTCCGGGGACAGGGATAATGGCTACACCTTC. Translation gives CASKSGDRDNGYTF.

The chain recombines TRBV27 with TRBJ2-7, with D maybe TRBD1 (7 bases). CDR3 size: 20 residues. Trimming removed 6 bases from V and 4 bases from J, with 34 bases in between. Germline V gives CDR1 MNHEY, CDR2 SMNVEV (reference sequence). The CDR3 protein is CASSLTGDGTAKTSRYEQYF. DNA for the CDR3: TGTGCCAGCAGCTTAACGGGAGACGGGACAGCGAAAACTTCCCGGTACGAGCAGTACTTC.

The V and J genes are TRBV28 and TRBJ1-2; TRBD1 agrees at 7 bases. From germline, CDR1 is MDHEN and CDR2 SYDVKM. V shed 2 bases and J 3 bases; nucleotides not matched to a gene: 12. The CDR3 spans 17 residues. As DNA, the CDR3 is TGTGCCAGCAGTTTAGGACAGGCTTCTGAATCGGACTATGGCTACACCTTC. Its translation is CASSLGQASESDYGYTF.

The chain uses TRBV7-9 and TRBJ2-7, with 10 nucleotides matching TRBD1. Germline V gives CDR1 SEHNR, CDR2 FQNEAQ (reference sequence). The CDR3 sequence is 18 residues long. With V trimmed by 5 bases and J by 0 bases, 13 bases remained unmatched. The CDR3 region has the DNA TGTGCCAGCAGCGATCGGGGACCGGGACAGGGGTTCTCCTACGAGCAGTACTTC. It yields the protein CASSDRGPGQGFSYEQYF.

This clone was seen a single time. The J gene is TRBJ2-6, the V gene TRBV16, with a tentative D call TRBD1 (5 bases). V dropped 1 base and J dropped 0 bases, with 10 bases sitting between them. The CDR3 contains 17 residues. CDR1 and CDR2 from the germline V gene are KGHSY and FQNENV. CDR3: CASSQFARDSGANVLTF. The CDR3 DNA reads as TGTGCCAGCAGCCAATTTGCCAGGGACTCTGGGGCCAACGTCCTGACTTTC. Together with reference TRBV16 and TRBJ2-6, the CDR3 gives the full variable domain: GEEVAQTPKHLVRGEGQKAKLYCAPIKGHSYVFWYQQVLKNEFKFLISFQNENVFDETGMPKERFSAKCLPNSPCSLEIQATKLEDSAVYFCASSQFARDSGANVLTFGAGSRLTVL.

V and J are TRBV21-1 and TRBJ2-7; the table's D call of TRBD2 was not tested on the DNA. TRBV21-1 has pseudogene status. This CDR3 contains 10 residues. The CDR3 DNA sequence: TGTGCCAGCACCGTGAGGGAGCAGTACTTC. Its translation: CASTVREQYF.

V gene TRBV5-1 combines with J gene TRBJ2-1, with TRBD2 identical over 9 bases. Germline-derived CDR1 and CDR2 are SGHRS and YFSETQ. The V segment lost 0 bases and the J segment 0 bases; nucleotides outside the gene matches: 10. The CDR3 loop spans 19 amino acids. This CDR3 reads CASSLVSGRLSSSYNEQFF. In nucleotides, the CDR3 is TGCGCCAGCAGCTTGGTAAGCGGGAGGCTATCGAGCTCCTACAATGAGCAGTTCTTC.

The chain employs TRBV30 and TRBJ2-4; D is possibly TRBD2 (6 bases). CDR3 length: 14 amino acids. The V and J ends lost 1 base and 1 base respectively, with 8 bases between them. Per germline, CDR1 GTSNPN and CDR2 SVGIG (reference sequence). The CDR3 nucleotides read TGTGCCTGGAGTGGGGAGGTCGCCAAAAACATTCAGTACTTC. Protein sequence: CAWSGEVAKNIQYF.

The chain joins TRBV6-5 to TRBJ2-7; the match to TRBD2 covers 9 bases. This CDR3 is built from 15 residues. Germline values: CDR1 MNHEY, CDR2 SVGAGI. V dropped 2 bases and J dropped 5; count of bases not matched to a gene: 7. This chain's CDR3 is CASSYGAGGLDEQYF. In DNA form, the CDR3 reads TGTGCCAGCAGTTACGGGGCGGGAGGGCTCGACGAGCAGTACTTC.

This chain connects TRBV6-5 to TRBJ2-7, with D maybe TRBD2 (5 bases). Trimming removed 4 bases at V and 2 bases at J, with 15 bases between. The CDR3 contains 15 residues. Germline values: CDR1 MNHEY, CDR2 SVGAGI. CDR3: CASSSLQRIPYEQYF. In nucleotides, the CDR3 is TGTGCCAGCAGTTCCCTTCAGCGGATACCCTACGAGCAGTACTTC.

A word on this clone: The junction shows a germline mismatch at one end, possibly a read error. This chain connects TRBV6-1 to TRBJ2-1; 9 bases are shared with TRBD2. Germline-derived CDR1 and CDR2 are MNHNS and SASEGT. The CDR3 sequence is 15 residues long. CDR3 in amino acids: CASREAGGSYNEQFF. The CDR3 bases are TGTGCCAGCAGGGAAGCGGGAGGTTCCTACAATGAGCAGTTCTTC.

The chain couples TRBV2 to TRBJ2-1; 7 bases line up with TRBD2. Germline V gene data show CDR1 as SNHLY and CDR2 as FYNNEI. With V trimmed by 3 bases and J by 0 bases, 5 bases remained unmatched. The CDR3 is 16 amino acids. The CDR3 loop reads CASSDTSESSYNEQFF. CDR3 DNA sequence: TGTGCCAGCAGTGATACTAGCGAGAGCTCCTACAATGAGCAGTTCTTC.

V is TRBV7-8 and J is TRBJ2-1, with 12 bases that match TRBD2. J gave up 7 bases and V 1 base, and 2 bases lay outside the gene matches. CDR1 and CDR2 (germline): SGHVS, FQNEAQ. The CDR3 has 15 amino acids. The CDR3 sequence is CASSLGLAGVNEQFF. CDR3 in DNA: TGTGCCAGCAGCTTAGGACTAGCGGGAGTAAATGAGCAGTTCTTC.

The chain links TRBV2 to TRBJ2-1; D gene unclear. The CDR3 has 13 amino acids. Between the trimmed V and J ends, which lost 5 bases and 12 bases, there was a span of 17 bases. In germline, CDR1 is SNHLY, CDR2 FYNNEI. The CDR3 DNA is TGTGCCAGCAGTCCCTCGGGCCCCCCCCGGCAGTTCTTC. Amino acid sequence: CASSPSGPPRQFF.

The CDR3 here is CASSSQMQGSYSNQPQHF. The CDR3 DNA reads TGTGCCAGCAGCTCGCAGATGCAGGGCAGTTATAGCAATCAGCCCCAGCATTTT. J is TRBJ1-5 and V is TRBV5-6, with a weak D call TRBD1 (5 bases). The CDR3 runs to 18 residues. The germline V gene encodes CDR1 SGHDT and CDR2 YYEEEE. Trimming pared 3 bases from V and 0 bases from J, leaving 19 bases between.

V gene TRBV27 combines with J gene TRBJ2-7, with a tentative D call TRBD1 (5 bases). Germline V lookup: CDR1 MNHEY, CDR2 SMNVEV (reference sequence). The CDR3 loop spans 14 amino acids. V was cut by 1 base and J by 3 bases, with 10 bases left in between. CDR3 DNA: TGTGCCAGCAGTTTATTTGGCAGGGTCTACGAGCAGTACTTC. This gives the protein CASSLFGRVYEQYF.

The chain joins TRBV7-2 to TRBJ2-1; TRBD2 matches at 10 bases. CDR3 length: 17 amino acids. Germline V gene sequence: CDR1 SGHTA, CDR2 FQGNSA. V gave up 3 bases and J gave up 5 bases; unmatched junction bases: 10. This CDR3 reads CASSFPWTSGKNNEQFF. The DNA for the CDR3 is TGTGCCAGCAGCTTTCCATGGACTAGCGGAAAGAACAATGAGCAGTTCTTC.

This clone was counted a single time. V gene TRBV6-4 combines with J gene TRBJ2-1; D tentatively reads TRBD1 or TRBD2 (5 bases each). This CDR3 spans 14 amino acids. Trimming cost V 8 bases and J 6 bases, with 17 bases left between them. Germline V CDR1 and CDR2: MRHNA, SNTAGT. CDR3 nucleotides: TGTGCCAGCGCCGGGACCCAAAGGGTCAATGAGCAGTTCTTC. Protein: CASAGTQRVNEQFF.

The chain has TRBV19 and TRBJ2-7, with 8 bases matching TRBD1. The V and J ends lost 5 bases and 5 bases, in that order; junction bases with no gene match: 23. Per the germline V gene, CDR1 is LNHDA and CDR2 is SQIVND (reference sequence). The CDR3 spans 19 residues. The CDR3 sequence: CASSHSILEPGQALDEQYF. The DNA of the CDR3 is TGTGCCAGTAGTCACTCCATACTTGAACCGGGACAGGCACTAGACGAGCAGTACTTC. Combining the CDR3 with reference TRBV19 and TRBJ2-7 gives the whole variable domain DGGITQSPKYLFRKEGQNVTLSCEQNLNHDAMYWYRQDPGQGLRLIYYSQIVNDFQKGDIAEGYSVSREKKESFPLTVTSAQKNPTAFYLCASSHSILEPGQALDEQYFGPGTRLTVT.

V gene TRBV27 combines with J gene TRBJ2-3; 7 nucleotides match TRBD1. J lost 2 bases, V lost 0 bases, and 8 bases had no gene match. Germline loops: CDR1 MNHEY, CDR2 SMNVEV (reference sequence). CDR3 size: 17 residues. CDR3 amino acids: CASSLSHRGRLTDTQYF. CDR3 in DNA: TGTGCCAGCAGTTTATCGCACAGGGGACGGCTCACAGATACGCAGTATTTT.

This clone appeared a single time. The V gene is TRBV5-5, the J gene TRBJ2-1, with 9 bases that match TRBD2. The CDR3 is made up of 14 amino acids. Trimming removed 2 bases from V and 9 bases from J; junction bases left unmatched: 6. Germline assignment: CDR1 SGHKS and CDR2 YYEKEE (reference sequence). The CDR3 loop is CASSFPVAGAEQFF. The CDR3 DNA reads as TGTGCCAGCAGCTTTCCTGTAGCGGGAGCTGAGCAGTTCTTC.

The gene calls are TRBV7-3 and TRBJ2-3, with TRBD1 as a possible D gene (7 bases). Germline V gene lookup returns CDR1 SGHTA and CDR2 FQGTGA. V lost 0 bases to trimming and J lost 0 bases, with 19 bases between them. CDR3 length: 19 amino acids. The CDR3 sequence: CASSLTGGQTGSSTDTQYF. The CDR3 DNA is TGTGCCAGCAGCTTAACGGGGGGACAGACAGGGAGTAGCACAGATACGCAGTATTTT.

This sequence joins TRBV27 and TRBJ2-5; D may be TRBD2 (6 bases). CDR3 length: 15 amino acids. V dropped 6 bases and J dropped 5 bases, with 19 bases sitting between them. Germline V gene lookup returns CDR1 MNHEY and CDR2 SMNVEV (reference sequence). The CDR3 DNA sequence: TGTGCCAGCAGCCATGCCGGATGGGACTGGGAGACCCAGTACTTC. It specifies CASSHAGWDWETQYF.